The 23 T cell receptor beta chains listed next were all sequenced from one sample in a study of blood T cell repertoires in COVID-19. The protocol was immunoSEQ multiplex PCR, while the TCRdb copy is restricted to in-frame clones and leaves out a portion. This sample yields about 37,000 clones, of which about 91% are seen a single time; approximately 7.3% belongs to the top ten. The sequenced material came from peripheral blood. These receptors were taken from a human donor in a cohort sampled during active COVID-19.

The rearrangement links TRBV7-9 to TRBJ2-7; D is ambiguous. Germline CDR1 is SEHNR and CDR2 is FQNEAQ (reference sequence). Trimming cost V 2 bases and J 5 bases, with 13 bases left between them. The CDR3 is 14 amino acids. The CDR3 DNA reads TGTGCCAGCAGCTTAAGGTGGCAGGCAGACGAGCAGTACTTC. It yields the protein CASSLRWQADEQYF.

The V gene is TRBV11-2, the J gene TRBJ2-2, with 9 bases identical to TRBD1. The V gene end was trimmed by 5 bases and the J gene end by 5 bases; junction bases not matched to a gene: 9. Germline values: CDR1 SGHAT, CDR2 FQNNGV. CDR3 length: 16 amino acids. The CDR3 protein is CASSKSGDRVTGELFF. DNA of the CDR3: TGTGCCAGCAGCAAGAGTGGGGACAGGGTTACCGGGGAGCTGTTTTTT.

The CDR3 region has the DNA TGCGCCAGCAGCCAATACGGGGGACTTGCAGATACGCAGTATTTT. Protein product: CASSQYGGLADTQYF. J is TRBJ2-3 and V is TRBV4-3; possible D gene TRBD2, 6 bases. CDR3 length equals 15 residues. Trimming took 2 bases from V and 4 from J, leaving 13 bases between them. Germline CDR1 is LGHNA and CDR2 is YSLEER.

This clone has just a few counts. The CDR3: CASSWTSAGEQYF. Written as DNA, the CDR3 is TGTGCCAGCAGTTGGACTAGCGCGGGGGAGCAGTACTTC. The V gene is TRBV27, the J gene TRBJ2-7; 9 positions match TRBD2. CDR1 MNHEY and CDR2 SMNVEV come from the germline V gene (reference sequence). The CDR3 extends over 13 amino acids. The V and J ends lost 4 bases and 7 bases, in that order; junction bases with no gene match: 5.

The chain couples TRBV15 to TRBJ2-5; no clear D gene. Germline loops: CDR1 LNHNV, CDR2 YYDKDF (reference sequence). The ends were cut back, 1 base at V and 3 bases at J, with 6 bases in the middle. The CDR3 is 13 residues long. The CDR3 reads CATSRVGEETQYF. The DNA of the CDR3 is TGTGCCACCAGCAGAGTCGGAGAAGAGACCCAGTACTTC.

The rearrangement links TRBV28 to TRBJ1-4; D gene unclear. There are 14 residues in the CDR3. Trimming left V 1 base short and J 4 bases short, with 7 bases between. Germline V gives CDR1 MDHEN, CDR2 SYDVKM. CDR3 region: CASSLLGGNEKLFF. The CDR3 nucleotides read TGTGCCAGCAGTTTATTGGGAGGTAATGAAAAACTGTTTTTT. The complete variable domain, with remaining parts taken from reference TRBV28 and TRBJ1-4, reads DVKVTQSSRYLVKRTGEKVFLECVQDMDHENMFWYRQDPGLGLRLIYFSYDVKMKEKGDIPEGYSVSREKKERFSLILESASTNQTSMYLCASSLLGGNEKLFFGSGTQLSVL.

V gene TRBV14 combines with J gene TRBJ1-6; D is uncertain. Germline assignment: CDR1 SGHDN and CDR2 FVKESK. CDR3 size: 13 residues. V lost 5 bases to trimming and J lost 3 bases, with 5 bases between them. CDR3 loop: CASSSSYNSPLHF. The CDR3, as DNA: TGTGCCAGCAGCTCCAGCTATAATTCACCCCTCCACTTT. The full variable domain, its missing parts supplied by reference TRBV14 and TRBJ1-6, is EAGVTQFPSHSVIEKGQTVTLRCDPISGHDNLYWYRRVMGKEIKFLLHFVKESKQDESGMPNNRFLAERTGGTYSTLKVQPAELEDSGVYFCASSSSYNSPLHFGNGTRLTVT.

This chain joins TRBV12-3 or TRBV12-4 and TRBJ2-5; D unclear. The V end was cut by 9 bases, the J end by 5 bases, with 13 bases between. CDR3 size: 12 residues. The CDR3 DNA follows: TGTGCCAGGGAGAAAGGTAACGAGACCCAGTACTTC. This gives the protein CAREKGNETQYF.

The chain employs TRBV7-8 and TRBJ2-7, with 7 bases identical to TRBD2. The CDR3 runs 15 residues. CDR1 is SGHVS, CDR2 FQNEAQ, per germline. V trimming: 5 bases; J trimming: 0 bases; junction bases outside the gene matches: 7. CDR3 in amino acids: CASSPLALSSYEQYF. The CDR3 nucleotides are TGTGCCAGCAGCCCACTAGCGTTGAGCTCCTACGAGCAGTACTTC.

The V gene is TRBV7-3, the J gene TRBJ2-3; 8 nucleotides agree with TRBD2. The CDR3 is made up of 16 amino acids. Germline assignment: CDR1 SGHTA and CDR2 FQGTGA. J lost 2 bases, V lost 4 bases, and 8 bases had no gene match. The CDR3 here is CASSSGGRGDTDTQYF. The CDR3 region has the DNA TGTGCCAGCAGCTCAGGAGGGCGGGGGGACACAGATACGCAGTATTTT. The full variable domain, rest sourced from reference TRBV7-3 and TRBJ2-3, is GAGVSQTPSNKVTEKGKYVELRCDPISGHTALYWYRQSLGQGPEFLIYFQGTGAADDSGLPNDRFFAVRPEGSVSTLKIQRTERGDSAVYLCASSSGGRGDTDTQYFGPGTRLTVL.

The V call is TRBV29-1, the J call TRBJ1-1; 9 nucleotides line up with TRBD1. Germline CDR1 is SQVTM and CDR2 is ANQGSEA. CDR3 size: 14 residues. V gave up 2 bases and J gave up 4 bases; unmatched junction bases: 5. The CDR3 sequence is CSVETTGGGTEAFF. CDR3 in DNA: TGCAGCGTTGAAACCACAGGGGGCGGCACTGAAGCTTTCTTT.

This clone was seen just once. V usage is TRBV2 and J usage is TRBJ2-3; possible D gene TRBD1, 6 bases. Germline V gene sequence: CDR1 SNHLY, CDR2 FYNNEI. The CDR3 length is 14 residues. V was cut by 6 bases and J by 7 bases, with 17 bases left in between. This CDR3 is CASRRTGTGHTQYF. The CDR3 DNA reads TGTGCCAGCAGGAGAACAGGGACGGGCCATACGCAGTATTTT. Looking up the rest from reference TRBV2 and TRBJ2-3 gives the full variable domain: EPEVTQTPSHQVTQMGQEVILRCVPISNHLYFYWYRQILGQKVEFLVSFYNNEISEKSEIFDDQFSVERPDGSNFTLKIRSTKLEDSAMYFCASRRTGTGHTQYFGPGTRLTVL.

The rearrangement links TRBV6-4 to TRBJ2-3; 7 bases fit TRBD2. The CDR3 runs to 13 residues. Looked up from germline, CDR1 is MRHNA and CDR2 is SNTAGT. V gave up 6 bases and J gave up 6 bases; unmatched junction bases: 6. The CDR3 loop is CASSVAGRDTQYF. The CDR3, as DNA: TGTGCCAGCAGCGTTGCCGGGAGGGATACGCAGTATTTT.

The CDR3: CASSPPGQEQYF. CDR3 nucleotides: TGTGCCAGCAGTCCTCCGGGACAGGAGCAGTACTTC. This chain links TRBV27 with TRBJ2-7, with 7 bases identical to TRBD1. The germline V gene has CDR1 MNHEY and CDR2 SMNVEV (reference sequence). The CDR3 contains 12 residues. The V gene end was trimmed by 5 bases and the J gene end by 7 bases; junction bases not matched to a gene: 5.

The rearrangement joins TRBV23-1 to TRBJ2-3; perhaps TRBD1 as D (6 bases). TRBV23-1 is given ORF status, its function remaining uncertain. This CDR3 is built from 15 residues. V lost 9 bases and J 6 bases, leaving 22 bases between the germline ends. The CDR3: CARSVWGRFVDTQYF. The CDR3 nucleotides are TGCGCCAGGTCGGTGTGGGGGCGTTTTGTGGATACGCAGTATTTT.

The chain is built from TRBV19 and TRBJ2-1; 8 bases are a match to TRBD2. The CDR3 has 14 residues. CDR1 is LNHDA, CDR2 SQIVND, per germline (reference sequence). The junction had 10 bases not matched to a gene; V was cut back by 6 bases and J by 9 bases. The chain's CDR3 is CASSPQGLAGEQFF. The CDR3, as DNA: TGTGCCAGTAGCCCCCAAGGACTAGCTGGTGAGCAGTTCTTC.

The chain joins TRBV6-2 or TRBV6-3 to TRBJ1-2; 10 bases are a match to TRBD1. CDR3 length equals 14 residues. V was clipped by 5 bases and J by 7 bases; unmatched bases: 7. Germline V CDR1 and CDR2: MNHEY, SVGEGT. The CDR3 nucleotides are TGTGCCAGCAGTAGACAGGGGGCTGCCCGTGGCTACACCTTC. This gives the protein CASSRQGAARGYTF.

The chain recombines TRBV5-4 with TRBJ1-2; D may be TRBD1 (5 bases). From germline, CDR1 is SGHNT and CDR2 YYREEE (reference sequence). The V end was cut by 4 bases, the J end by 4 bases, with 23 bases between. There are 17 residues in the CDR3. In DNA, the CDR3 is TGTGCCAGCAGCCAAACCTTGGCGACAGTCCGACTCTATGGCTACACCTTC. Its translation is CASSQTLATVRLYGYTF.

This clone was seen a few times. The chain carries TRBV19 and TRBJ1-4; D gene ambiguous. The germline V gene has CDR1 LNHDA and CDR2 SQIVND (reference sequence). This CDR3 region has 15 residues. V was clipped by 3 bases and J by 7 bases, with 15 bases between them. The CDR3 region has the DNA TGTGCCAGTAGTATTGTGAGGGATCATGGTGAAAAACTGTTTTTT. It codes for CASSIVRDHGEKLFF.

Written as DNA, the CDR3 is TGTGCCAGCAGCCCTGGCAGGTTGGTACACCATGAGCAGTTCTTC. This translates into CASSPGRLVHHEQFF. The chain links TRBV3-1 (or the pseudogene TRBV3-2) to TRBJ2-1, with D uncertain. In germline, CDR1 is LGHDT, CDR2 YNNKEL (reference sequence). The CDR3 length is 15 residues. V was clipped by 4 bases and J by 8 bases, with 18 bases between them.

The chain is built from TRBV29-1 and TRBJ2-7, with a weak D call TRBD1 (5 bases). CDR1 and CDR2 from the germline V gene are SQVTM and ANQGSEA. Trimming left V 4 bases short and J 0 bases short, with 13 bases between. The CDR3 is 14 residues long. CDR3 sequence: CSVAGKRASYEQYF. CDR3 nucleotide sequence: TGCAGCGTTGCAGGGAAAAGGGCCTCCTACGAGCAGTACTTC.

Only one count was recorded for this clone. The CDR3 region has the DNA TGCGCCAGCAGCTTGGGCGCAGGGCCGAATGAAAAACTGTTTTTT. Translated: CASSLGAGPNEKLFF. The V gene is TRBV5-1, the J gene TRBJ1-4; TRBD1 is a possible D gene (5 bases). The V end was cut by 0 bases, the J end by 5 bases, with 11 bases between. CDR3 length: 15 residues. Germline CDR1 and CDR2: SGHRS and YFSETQ.

The chain combines TRBV18 with TRBJ2-3; the D is unclear. V shed 4 bases and J shed 0 bases, with 14 bases lying between them. This CDR3 is built from 16 residues. CDR1 is KGHSH and CDR2 is LQKENI in the germline V gene. The CDR3, as DNA: TGTGCCAGCTCACTTCGAGGTGGAACTAGCACAGATACGCAGTATTTT. Residues: CASSLRGGTSTDTQYF.